This T cell receptor beta chain was documented in a study of tumor and adjacent non-tumor tissue in lung cancer. About the research overall: Samples averaged about 4.3 million productive TCRbeta reads each.

The template was RNA from unsorted bulk tissue. This non-tumor lung sample came from over 3 cm beyond the tumor edge. Study results and limitations: Compared with tumor, normal lung showed significantly lower TCR diversity. Top 100 clones took a larger repertoire share in normal lung.

Three rounds of nested PCR, following a modified ARM-PCR protocol, produced the TCRbeta library. TCRdb reprocessed the multiplex PCR reads with MiXCR, giving one entry per CDR3 protein. This sample has 60,000 to 70,000 distinct CDR3 sequences, with 76% found just once. For this clonotype: Its antigen is not identified.

Germline V CDR1 and CDR2: SQVTM, ANQGSEA. The CDR3 contains 13 residues. The clonotype comes from a man aged 55 to 69 with non-small cell lung cancer. The V gene is TRBV29-1, the J gene TRBJ1-1; no definite D call. The sequenced sample was distant non-tumor lung tissue. The CDR3 loop is CSALRRTNTEAFF. CDR3 DNA: TGCAGTGCCCTCAGACGGACCAACACTGAAGCTTTCTTT.